The rows below give T cell receptor beta chains drawn from one sample of a study of human T cells and chemical hapten exposure. One entry per CDR3 protein results from TCRdb running MiXCR on the RACE reads. The sample has 40,000 or so distinct CDR3 sequences, roughly a tenth seen once. The material was whole blood, obtained in connection with sensitization to the hapten diphenylcyclopropenone (DPC). These TCRs come from a man aged 30 to 45 with alopecia areata. Some clones in this sample may be carry-over from other donors' samples. CDR3s include the opening cysteine and the closing phenylalanine or tryptophan. Each record gives: V gene, CDR3 length, D gene, clone size, J gene, CDR3 protein, CDR3 DNA. A D gene is named only where the DNA matches it firmly. Clone sizes are given selectively: once, few, many, or a class where the clone is expanded.

v_call: TRBV18
cdr3_length: 13
d_call: .
clone_size: many
j_call: TRBJ2-1
cdr3_aa: CASSFRMRENQFF
cdr3_nt: TGTGCCAGCTCATTCAGGATGAGGGAGAATCAGTTCTTC

v_call: TRBV29-1
cdr3_length: 15
d_call: .
clone_size: many
j_call: TRBJ2-5
cdr3_aa: CSVVGGRDYQETQYF
cdr3_nt: TGCAGCGTTGTGGGAGGCCGAGACTATCAAGAGACCCAGTACTTC

v_call: TRBV25-1
cdr3_length: 15
d_call: TRBD1
clone_size: .
j_call: TRBJ2-5
cdr3_aa: CASRPGQGIGETQYF
cdr3_nt: TGTGCCAGCAGACCAGGACAGGGGATCGGAGAGACCCAGTACTTC

v_call: TRBV20-1
cdr3_length: 16
d_call: .
clone_size: .
j_call: TRBJ2-5
cdr3_aa: CSAMGDTQTFQETQYF
cdr3_nt: TGCAGTGCTATGGGGGACACACAAACTTTCCAAGAGACCCAGTACTTC

v_call: TRBV7-3
cdr3_length: 14
d_call: .
clone_size: few
j_call: TRBJ1-6
cdr3_aa: CASSLRGRVSPLHF
cdr3_nt: TGTGCCAGCAGCTTAAGGGGAAGGGTTTCACCCCTCCACTTT

v_call: TRBV20-1
cdr3_length: 14
d_call: .
clone_size: .
j_call: TRBJ2-5
cdr3_aa: CSARVPRRSETQYF
cdr3_nt: TGCAGTGCTAGAGTTCCACGGCGGAGTGAGACCCAGTACTTC

v_call: TRBV29-1
cdr3_length: 14
d_call: .
clone_size: many
j_call: TRBJ1-1
cdr3_aa: CSVEFSEGGTEAFF
cdr3_nt: TGCAGCGTTGAGTTTTCTGAGGGAGGGACTGAAGCTTTCTTT

v_call: TRBV7-9
cdr3_length: 12
d_call: .
clone_size: .
j_call: TRBJ2-1
cdr3_aa: CASSSLAAEQFF
cdr3_nt: TGTGCCAGCAGCTCACTAGCCGCTGAGCAGTTCTTC

v_call: TRBV6-2/TRBV6-3
cdr3_length: 18
d_call: .
clone_size: many
j_call: TRBJ2-3
cdr3_aa: CASSYRPQIAASTDTQYF
cdr3_nt: TGTGCCAGCAGTTATCGCCCCCAAATAGCGGCCAGCACAGATACGCAGTATTTT

v_call: TRBV20-1
cdr3_length: 15
d_call: .
clone_size: many
j_call: TRBJ2-2
cdr3_aa: CSARDPGRATGELFF
cdr3_nt: TGCAGTGCTAGAGATCCGGGCAGGGCCACCGGGGAGCTGTTTTTT

v_call: TRBV7-3
cdr3_length: 16
d_call: TRBD2
clone_size: .
j_call: TRBJ2-2
cdr3_aa: CASSPAGGANTGELFF
cdr3_nt: TGTGCCAGCAGCCCCGCGGGGGGGGCGAACACCGGGGAGCTGTTTTTT

v_call: TRBV10-2
cdr3_length: 14
d_call: .
clone_size: few
j_call: TRBJ2-2
cdr3_aa: CASKRTPRTGELFF
cdr3_nt: TGCGCCAGCAAACGGACTCCTCGGACCGGGGAGCTGTTTTTT

v_call: TRBV4-2
cdr3_length: 11
d_call: .
clone_size: many
j_call: TRBJ2-3
cdr3_aa: CASSQDQGGHF
cdr3_nt: TGTGCCAGCAGCCAAGATCAGGGAGGTCATTTT

v_call: TRBV11-2
cdr3_length: 16
d_call: TRBD2
clone_size: .
j_call: TRBJ2-3
cdr3_aa: CASSTRTSGFTDTQYF
cdr3_nt: TGTGCCAGCAGCACAAGGACTAGCGGCTTCACAGATACGCAGTATTTT

v_call: TRBV28
cdr3_length: 12
d_call: .
clone_size: .
j_call: TRBJ2-3
cdr3_aa: CASSSDTDTQYF
cdr3_nt: TGTGCCAGCAGTTCAGACACAGATACGCAGTATTTT

v_call: TRBV7-2
cdr3_length: 15
d_call: TRBD2
clone_size: .
j_call: TRBJ2-1
cdr3_aa: CASSISGNPYNEQFF
cdr3_nt: TGTGCCAGCAGCATTAGCGGGAACCCCTACAATGAGCAGTTCTTC

v_call: TRBV29-1
cdr3_length: 14
d_call: TRBD1
clone_size: few
j_call: TRBJ1-1
cdr3_aa: CSVIQGRIATEAFF
cdr3_nt: TGCAGCGTTATACAGGGGAGAATCGCCACTGAAGCTTTCTTT

v_call: TRBV11-2
cdr3_length: 16
d_call: .
clone_size: many
j_call: TRBJ2-3
cdr3_aa: CASSDGRGEYTDTQYF
cdr3_nt: TGTGCCAGCAGCGATGGCCGGGGCGAATACACAGATACGCAGTATTTT

v_call: TRBV5-5
cdr3_length: 14
d_call: TRBD1
clone_size: .
j_call: TRBJ1-5
cdr3_aa: CASSSRTGNQPQHF
cdr3_nt: TGTGCCAGCAGCTCCCGGACAGGGAATCAGCCCCAGCATTTT

v_call: TRBV7-6
cdr3_length: 16
d_call: .
clone_size: few
j_call: TRBJ1-1
cdr3_aa: CASSLADGWPNTEAFF
cdr3_nt: TGTGCCAGCAGCTTAGCGGACGGCTGGCCGAACACTGAAGCTTTCTTT

v_call: TRBV2
cdr3_length: 14
d_call: .
clone_size: .
j_call: TRBJ1-1
cdr3_aa: CAVEVDGVGTEAFF
cdr3_nt: TGTGCCGTGGAGGTCGATGGAGTGGGCACTGAAGCTTTCTTT

v_call: TRBV3-1
cdr3_length: 13
d_call: .
clone_size: .
j_call: TRBJ1-2
cdr3_aa: CASSPQGSNGYTF
cdr3_nt: TGTGCCAGCAGCCCACAGGGTAGCAATGGCTACACCTTC

v_call: TRBV6-6
cdr3_length: 15
d_call: .
clone_size: many
j_call: TRBJ1-1
cdr3_aa: CASSYVTGYSTEAFF
cdr3_nt: TGTGCCAGCAGTTACGTTACAGGGTATAGCACTGAAGCTTTCTTT

v_call: TRBV3-1
cdr3_length: 14
d_call: .
clone_size: many
j_call: TRBJ2-4
cdr3_aa: CASSQEILATVQYF
cdr3_nt: TGTGCCAGCAGCCAAGAGATTCTCGCAACGGTTCAGTACTTC

v_call: TRBV27
cdr3_length: 16
d_call: TRBD1
clone_size: few
j_call: TRBJ1-2
cdr3_aa: CASSQGQGAGGYGYTF
cdr3_nt: TGTGCCAGCAGTCAGGGACAGGGGGCTGGTGGCTATGGCTACACCTTC

v_call: TRBV7-9
cdr3_length: 13
d_call: .
clone_size: many
j_call: TRBJ1-1
cdr3_aa: CASSLPGRKEAFF
cdr3_nt: TGTGCCAGCAGCTTACCGGGACGAAAAGAAGCTTTCTTT

v_call: TRBV24-1
cdr3_length: 18
d_call: TRBD2
clone_size: many
j_call: TRBJ2-1
cdr3_aa: CATSALGASGNPWNEQFF
cdr3_nt: TGTGCCACCAGTGCCCTTGGGGCTAGCGGGAACCCCTGGAATGAGCAGTTCTTC

v_call: TRBV30
cdr3_length: 16
d_call: .
clone_size: .
j_call: TRBJ1-4
cdr3_aa: CAWMSQTRGSGEKLFF
cdr3_nt: TGTGCCTGGATGTCCCAAACAAGGGGGAGTGGTGAAAAACTGTTTTTT

v_call: TRBV6-2/TRBV6-3
cdr3_length: 14
d_call: .
clone_size: many
j_call: TRBJ2-3
cdr3_aa: CASSPGGGAHTQYF
cdr3_nt: TGTGCCAGCAGTCCAGGGGGGGGAGCTCATACGCAGTATTTT

v_call: TRBV18
cdr3_length: 15
d_call: TRBD1
clone_size: many
j_call: TRBJ2-2
cdr3_aa: CASSAHRGDTGELFF
cdr3_nt: TGTGCCAGCTCAGCCCACAGGGGAGACACCGGGGAGCTGTTTTTT

v_call: TRBV7-9
cdr3_length: 13
d_call: .
clone_size: many
j_call: TRBJ1-1
cdr3_aa: CASSLLTSSEAFF
cdr3_nt: TGTGCCAGCAGCTTACTGACGTCTTCTGAAGCTTTCTTT

v_call: TRBV10-2
cdr3_length: 15
d_call: .
clone_size: many
j_call: TRBJ1-2
cdr3_aa: CASADPGAPNYGYTF
cdr3_nt: TGCGCCAGCGCCGATCCAGGGGCCCCAAACTATGGCTACACCTTC

v_call: TRBV20-1
cdr3_length: 10
d_call: .
clone_size: few
j_call: TRBJ1-2
cdr3_aa: CSASLVGYTF
cdr3_nt: TGCAGTGCTAGTTTGGTGGGCTACACCTTC

v_call: TRBV7-9
cdr3_length: 15
d_call: .
clone_size: few
j_call: TRBJ2-1
cdr3_aa: CASRARYDSYNEQFF
cdr3_nt: TGTGCCAGCAGAGCCCGATATGACTCCTACAATGAGCAGTTCTTC

v_call: TRBV11-2
cdr3_length: 15
d_call: .
clone_size: many
j_call: TRBJ1-1
cdr3_aa: CASSPTWGAWTEAFF
cdr3_nt: TGTGCCAGCAGCCCGACATGGGGCGCGTGGACTGAAGCTTTCTTT

v_call: TRBV7-6
cdr3_length: 14
d_call: .
clone_size: few
j_call: TRBJ2-3
cdr3_aa: CASSLDAGTDTQYF
cdr3_nt: TGTGCCAGCAGCTTAGATGCTGGCACAGATACGCAGTATTTT

v_call: TRBV29-1
cdr3_length: 11
d_call: .
clone_size: many
j_call: TRBJ2-7
cdr3_aa: CSAGQPYEQYF
cdr3_nt: TGCAGCGCAGGACAGCCGTACGAGCAGTACTTC

v_call: TRBV15
cdr3_length: 14
d_call: .
clone_size: many
j_call: TRBJ2-4
cdr3_aa: CATSRVGVGNIQYF
cdr3_nt: TGTGCCACCAGCAGAGTGGGGGTTGGAAACATTCAGTACTTC